This TCR beta chain was sequenced in a study of technical replicates of blood from a few donors. Libraries were prepared by immunoSEQ multiplex PCR; TCRdb keeps only in-frame clonotypes and omits some of them. The data hold approximately 94,000 clones, with about 96% observed a single time. Germline V CDR1 and CDR2: SGHTS, YDEGEE. The V end was cut by 0 bases, the J end by 6 bases, with 10 bases between. CDR3 length: 13 amino acids. The clonotype was recovered from a human donor in good health. Sample: T cells isolated from PBMCs. J is TRBJ2-7 and V is TRBV5-8, with a tentative D call TRBD2 (5 bases). CDR3 DNA sequence: TGTGCCAGCAGCTTGGAGAGGGCTGCCGAGCAGTACTTC. Translation: CASSLERAAEQYF. The whole variable domain, remainder taken from reference TRBV5-8 and TRBJ2-7, is EAGVTQSPTHLIKTRGQQATLRCSPISGHTSVYWYQQALGLGLQFLLWYDEGEERNRGNFPPRFSGRQFPNYSSELNVNALELEDSALYLCASSLERAAEQYFGPGTRLTVT.